A single sample is the source of the 13 T cell receptor beta chains below, sequenced in a study of T cell responses to AZD1222 COVID-19 vaccine. Assay used: immunoSEQ multiplex PCR; TCRdb lists only in-frame clones, some missing. The top ten hold approximately 5.1% of the sample, which has 100,000 or so clones, roughly 82% seen once. The specimen comprised peripheral blood, sampled on day 0 of AZD1222 vaccination. These receptors all come from an adult in good health.

The chain couples TRBV11-2 to TRBJ1-4, with 9 bases matching TRBD1. Germline V CDR1 and CDR2: SGHAT, FQNNGV. Unmatched junction bases numbered 6, after V lost 5 bases and J lost 11 bases. The CDR3 is made up of 13 amino acids. This chain's CDR3 is CASSPGQGWKLFF. The CDR3 DNA sequence: TGTGCCAGCAGCCCGGGACAGGGCTGGAAACTGTTTTTT.

The genes are TRBV7-2 and TRBJ1-2; D uncertain. Trimming stripped 4 bases from V and 7 bases from J, with 13 bases between. This CDR3 is built from 13 residues. Germline V gene lookup returns CDR1 SGHTA and CDR2 FQGNSA. Written as DNA, the CDR3 is TGTGCCAGCAGCTCGTACGTGAATAGTGGCTACACCTTC. This sequence encodes CASSSYVNSGYTF.

The rearrangement links TRBV30 to TRBJ1-2; unclear D gene. Per germline, CDR1 GTSNPN and CDR2 SVGIG (reference sequence). CDR3 length: 9 amino acids. CDR3 bases: TGTCCCTACCAGTATGGCTACACCTTC. Protein sequence: CPYQYGYTF.

This clone was detected only a few times. V gene TRBV4-2 combines with J gene TRBJ2-7; 8 nucleotides align to TRBD2. The J segment lost 0 bases and the V segment lost 0 bases, leaving 1 base of the junction unmatched. Per the germline V gene, CDR1 is LGHNA and CDR2 is YNFKEQ. This CDR3 spans 15 amino acids. The CDR3 spells CASSQDRGGSYEQYF. The CDR3 nucleotides are TGTGCCAGCAGCCAAGATCGGGGGGGCTCCTACGAGCAGTACTTC.

DNA of the CDR3: TGTGCCAGCAGTTTCAATAGGGACAGGGACTATGGCTACACCTTC. Amino acid sequence: CASSFNRDRDYGYTF. The chain combines TRBV27 with TRBJ1-2; 9 positions match TRBD1. CDR3 length: 15 residues. J was trimmed by 3 bases and V by 3 bases; bases with no gene match: 5. Germline assignment: CDR1 MNHEY and CDR2 SMNVEV (reference sequence).

The rearrangement uses TRBV5-1 and TRBJ1-1, with D maybe TRBD1 (5 bases). Between the trimmed V and J ends, which lost 3 bases and 1 base, there was a span of 13 bases. Looked up from germline, CDR1 is SGHRS and CDR2 is YFSETQ. The CDR3 is 15 amino acids. This CDR3 is CASSSLGLGNTEAFF. CDR3 nucleotides: TGCGCCAGCAGCTCTTTGGGGCTTGGGAACACTGAAGCTTTCTTT.

The V call is TRBV7-2, the J call TRBJ1-2; possibly TRBD1 for D (5 bases). With 1 base removed from V and 8 bases from J, the gap between germline ends came to 17 bases. CDR1 is SGHTA and CDR2 is FQGNSA in the germline V gene. The CDR3 is 15 amino acids. This CDR3 is CASSLVSGTPRGYTF. DNA of the CDR3: TGTGCCAGCAGCTTAGTTTCTGGGACCCCGAGAGGCTACACCTTC.

The chain uses TRBV5-4 and TRBJ2-1; D may correspond to TRBD1 or TRBD2 (6 bases each). The V and J ends lost 4 bases and 4 bases respectively, with 15 bases between them. Germline lookup yields CDR1 SGHNT and CDR2 YYREEE (reference sequence). The CDR3 covers 15 residues. CDR3 residues: CASSVSGDWYNEQFF. CDR3 bases: TGTGCCAGCAGCGTCTCAGGGGACTGGTACAATGAGCAGTTCTTC.

This clone was detected a few times. The chain has TRBV7-3 and TRBJ1-2; 7 bases map to TRBD1. V shed 5 bases, J shed 0 bases, and the junction held 6 bases outside the gene matches. The CDR3 runs to 15 residues. The V gene's germline CDR1 is SGHTA and CDR2 FQGTGA. This chain's CDR3 is CASSRTGTANYGYTF. In DNA form, the CDR3 reads TGTGCCAGCAGCCGTACAGGGACAGCTAACTATGGCTACACCTTC.

The chain is built from TRBV6-5 and TRBJ1-5; D possibly corresponds to TRBD1 (6 bases). Germline V gene lookup returns CDR1 MNHEY and CDR2 SVGAGI. The CDR3 extends over 14 amino acids. The V end was cut by 6 bases, the J end by 4 bases, with 13 bases between. CDR3 amino acids: CASRSGTSNQPQHF. The CDR3 region has the DNA TGTGCCAGCAGAAGCGGGACATCGAATCAGCCCCAGCATTTT.

The J gene is TRBJ1-1, the V gene TRBV11-3; TRBD1 matches 7 bases. This CDR3 is built from 13 residues. The germline gives CDR1 SGHNT, CDR2 YENEEA. With V trimmed by 3 bases and J by 5 bases, 3 bases remained unmatched. Here the CDR3 reads CASSFTGATEAFF. The CDR3 DNA sequence: TGTGCCAGCAGCTTCACAGGGGCGACTGAAGCTTTCTTT.

The chain combines TRBV29-1 with TRBJ2-1, with TRBD1 as a possible D gene (6 bases). The CDR3 extends over 12 amino acids. The germline V and J ends were trimmed by 4 bases and 8 bases, with 12 bases remaining between them. CDR1 is SQVTM and CDR2 is ANQGSEA in the germline V gene. CDR3 bases: TGCAGCGTTGCATTGGGGGCCGATGAGCAGTTCTTC. Translation: CSVALGADEQFF.

The sample holds a few counts of this clone. This rearrangement joins TRBV5-6 to TRBJ2-1; 8 positions match TRBD1. This CDR3 region has 14 residues. Germline V gene lookup returns CDR1 SGHDT and CDR2 YYEEEE. V was clipped by 4 bases and J by 7 bases; unmatched bases: 7. The CDR3 here is CASSPDRESNEQFF. Here the CDR3 DNA reads TGTGCCAGCAGCCCGGACAGGGAGTCAAATGAGCAGTTCTTC. The full variable domain, rest sourced from reference TRBV5-6 and TRBJ2-1, is DAGVTQSPTHLIKTRGQQVTLRCSPKSGHDTVSWYQQALGQGPQFIFQYYEEEERQRGNFPDRFSGHQFPNYSSELNVNALLLGDSALYLCASSPDRESNEQFFGPGTRLTVL.